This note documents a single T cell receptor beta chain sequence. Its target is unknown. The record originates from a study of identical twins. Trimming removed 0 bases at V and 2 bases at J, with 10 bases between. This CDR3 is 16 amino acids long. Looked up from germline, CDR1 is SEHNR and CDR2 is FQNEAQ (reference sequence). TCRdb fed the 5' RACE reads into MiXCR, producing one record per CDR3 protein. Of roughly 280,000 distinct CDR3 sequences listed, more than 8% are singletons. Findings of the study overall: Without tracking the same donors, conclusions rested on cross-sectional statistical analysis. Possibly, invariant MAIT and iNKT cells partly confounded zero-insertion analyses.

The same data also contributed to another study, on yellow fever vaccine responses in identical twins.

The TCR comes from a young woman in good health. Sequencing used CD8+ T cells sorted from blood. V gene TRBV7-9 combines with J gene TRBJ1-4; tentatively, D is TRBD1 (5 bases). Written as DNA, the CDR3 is TGTGCCAGCAGCTTAGCGGGAGGGACCACTAATGAAAAACTGTTTTTT. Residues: CASSLAGGTTNEKLFF.